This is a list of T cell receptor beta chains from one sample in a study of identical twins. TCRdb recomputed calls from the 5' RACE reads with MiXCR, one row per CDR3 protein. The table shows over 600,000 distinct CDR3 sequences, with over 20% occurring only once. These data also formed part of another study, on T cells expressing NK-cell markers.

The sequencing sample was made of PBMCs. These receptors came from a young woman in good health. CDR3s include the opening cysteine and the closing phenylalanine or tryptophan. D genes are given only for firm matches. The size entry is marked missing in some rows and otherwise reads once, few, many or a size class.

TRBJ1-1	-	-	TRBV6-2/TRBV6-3	CASSPPAAEAFF	TGTGCCAGCAGTCCTCCGGCGGCAGAAGCTTTCTTT
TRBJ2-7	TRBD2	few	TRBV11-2	CASSPERGGYEQYF	TGTGCCAGCAGCCCCGAGCGGGGAGGCTACGAGCAGTACTTC
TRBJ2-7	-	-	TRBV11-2	CASSLARGPSYEQYF	TGTGCCAGCAGCCTCGCTCGGGGTCCCTCCTACGAGCAGTACTTC
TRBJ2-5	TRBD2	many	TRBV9	CASSLGTSGNQETQYF	TGTGCCAGCAGCCTAGGGACTAGCGGGAACCAAGAGACCCAGTACTTC
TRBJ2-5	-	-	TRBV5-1	CASSLVQAAETQYF	TGCGCCAGCAGCCTCGTACAGGCGGCAGAGACCCAGTACTTC
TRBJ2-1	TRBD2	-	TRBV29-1	CSVAGEQNNEQFF	TGCAGCGTAGCGGGGGAACAGAACAATGAGCAGTTCTTC
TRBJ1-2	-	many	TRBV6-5	CASSYSGDPYGYTF	TGTGCCAGCAGTTACTCGGGGGACCCCTATGGCTACACCTTC
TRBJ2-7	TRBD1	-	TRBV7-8	CASSSSPGQVNEQYF	TGTGCCAGCAGCTCATCCCCGGGACAGGTAAACGAGCAGTACTTC
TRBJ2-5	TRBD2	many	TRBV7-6	CASSLSGSKETQYF	TGTGCCAGCAGCTTGAGCGGGAGTAAAGAGACCCAGTACTTC
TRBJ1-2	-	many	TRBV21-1	CASSHVCGYTF	TGTGCCAGCAGCCACGTCTGTGGCTACACCTTC
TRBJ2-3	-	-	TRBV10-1	CASSSLDQPLDTQYF	TGCGCCAGCAGTTCCTTAGACCAACCGTTGGATACGCAGTATTTT
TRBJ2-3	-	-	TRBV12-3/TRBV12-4	CASSLLWRASGNTQYF	TGTGCCAGCAGCCTTCTCTGGAGGGCATCAGGAAATACGCAGTATTTT
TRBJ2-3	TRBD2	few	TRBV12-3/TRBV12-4	CASGTSGTDTQYF	TGTGCCTCAGGGACTAGCGGAACAGATACGCAGTATTTT
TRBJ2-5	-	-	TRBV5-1	CASRFVDAAETQYF	TGCGCCAGCCGATTTGTGGACGCGGCGGAGACCCAGTACTTC
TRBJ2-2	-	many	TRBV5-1	CASSFTFKANTGELFF	TGCGCCAGCAGCTTCACCTTCAAGGCGAACACCGGGGAGCTGTTTTTT
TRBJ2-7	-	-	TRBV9	CASSVDLGTTYEQYF	TGTGCCAGCAGCGTAGATTTGGGGACAACCTACGAGCAGTACTTC
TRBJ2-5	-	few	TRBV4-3	CASSPGGHIETQYF	TGCGCCAGCAGCCCTGGCGGACACATTGAGACCCAGTACTTC
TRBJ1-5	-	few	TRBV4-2	CASSLLTGNSNQPQHF	TGTGCCAGCAGCCTACTGACTGGCAATAGCAATCAGCCCCAGCATTTT
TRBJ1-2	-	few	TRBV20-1	CSARPRTVFSYYGYTF	TGCAGTGCTAGACCTCGGACAGTATTCTCGTACTATGGCTACACCTTC
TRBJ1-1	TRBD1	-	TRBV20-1	CSARDPDRGPKTEAFF	TGCAGTGCTAGAGATCCGGACAGGGGGCCAAAAACTGAAGCTTTCTTT
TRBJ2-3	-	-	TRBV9	CASSPSKGSTDTQYF	TGTGCCAGCAGCCCCTCGAAGGGAAGCACAGATACGCAGTATTTT
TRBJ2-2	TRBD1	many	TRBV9	CASSAGTGNTGELFF	TGTGCCAGCAGCGCCGGGACAGGGAACACCGGGGAGCTGTTTTTT
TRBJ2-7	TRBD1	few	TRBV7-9	CASSQPGQGDYEQYF	TGTGCCAGCAGCCAACCGGGACAGGGGGATTACGAGCAGTACTTC
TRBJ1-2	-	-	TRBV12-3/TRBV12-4	CASSLEGAPGYTF	TGTGCCAGCAGTTTAGAAGGGGCGCCTGGCTACACCTTC
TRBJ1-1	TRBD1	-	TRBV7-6	CASSLAGGASFMNTEAFF	TGTGCCAGCAGCTTAGCAGGGGGCGCGTCATTCATGAACACTGAAGCTTTCTTT
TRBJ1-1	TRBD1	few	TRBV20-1	CSAPDRGWTEAFF	TGCAGTGCCCCGGACAGGGGTTGGACTGAAGCTTTCTTT
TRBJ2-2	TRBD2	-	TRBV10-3	CAISEHPGLAGVSGDTGELFF	TGTGCCATCAGTGAACACCCGGGACTAGCGGGAGTATCGGGCGACACCGGGGAGCTGTTTTTT
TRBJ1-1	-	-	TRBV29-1	CSSGEGTTEAFF	TGCAGCTCAGGAGAGGGAACCACTGAAGCTTTCTTT
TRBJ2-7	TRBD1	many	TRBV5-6	CASSFPGQRDSYEQYF	TGTGCCAGCAGCTTCCCGGGACAGCGTGACTCCTACGAGCAGTACTTC
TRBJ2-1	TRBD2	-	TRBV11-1	CASSFRPFLGLAGGPEQFF	TGTGCCAGCAGCTTCCGCCCCTTCTTGGGACTAGCGGGAGGGCCTGAGCAGTTCTTC
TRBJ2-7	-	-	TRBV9	CASSVDRISYEQYF	TGTGCCAGCAGCGTCGACAGGATCTCCTACGAGCAGTACTTC
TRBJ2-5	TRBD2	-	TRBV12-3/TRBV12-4	CASSLTSGNRETQYF	TGTGCCAGCAGTTTAACTAGCGGGAATCGGGAGACCCAGTACTTC
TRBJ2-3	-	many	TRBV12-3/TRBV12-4	CASSSTTDTQYF	TGTGCCAGCAGCTCCACAACAGATACGCAGTATTTT
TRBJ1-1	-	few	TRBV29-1	CSVDGGVTEAFF	TGCAGCGTTGATGGCGGGGTAACTGAAGCTTTCTTT
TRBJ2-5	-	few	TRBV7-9	CASSPSGGRETQYF	TGTGCCAGCAGCCCTTCCGGGGGTAGGGAGACCCAGTACTTC
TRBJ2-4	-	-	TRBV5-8	CASSLAAVRNIQYF	TGTGCCAGCAGCTTGGCCGCGGTCCGAAACATTCAGTACTTC
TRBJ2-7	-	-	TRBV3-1	CASSHRHDSYEQYF	TGTGCCAGCAGCCACAGACATGACTCCTACGAGCAGTACTTC
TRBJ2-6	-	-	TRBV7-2	CASSSELGANVLTF	TGTGCCAGCAGCTCGGAGCTTGGGGCCAACGTCCTGACTTTC
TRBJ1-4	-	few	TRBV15	CATSRGETTNEKLFF	TGTGCCACCAGCAGAGGAGAGACAACTAATGAAAAACTGTTTTTT
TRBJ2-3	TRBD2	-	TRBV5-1	CASTLGGRSDTQYF	TGCGCCAGCACCCTTGGCGGGAGGAGTGATACGCAGTATTTT
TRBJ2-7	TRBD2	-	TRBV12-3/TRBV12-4	CASRSLADQYEQYF	TGTGCCAGCAGGTCACTAGCGGACCAATACGAGCAGTACTTC
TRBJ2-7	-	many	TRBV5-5	CASSFPAASYEQYF	TGTGCCAGCAGCTTTCCGGCGGCCTCCTACGAGCAGTACTTC
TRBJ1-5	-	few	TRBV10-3	CAISPAFNQPQHF	TGTGCCATCTCTCCGGCGTTCAATCAGCCCCAGCATTTT
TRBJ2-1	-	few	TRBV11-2	CASRHPGRSSYNEQFF	TGTGCCAGCAGACACCCGGGACGGAGCTCCTACAATGAGCAGTTCTTC
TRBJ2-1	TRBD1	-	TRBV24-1	CATSVQGAREQFF	TGTGCCACCAGTGTCCAGGGGGCAAGGGAGCAGTTCTTC
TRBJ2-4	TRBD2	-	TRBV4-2	CASSLGLAGGRSAKNIQYF	TGTGCCAGCAGCCTAGGACTAGCGGGGGGGCGATCGGCCAAAAACATTCAGTACTTC
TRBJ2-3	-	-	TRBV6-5	CASSSGDRTQYF	TGTGCCAGCAGTTCGGGGGACCGTACGCAGTATTTT
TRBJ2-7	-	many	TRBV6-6	CASRGDPYEQYF	TGTGCCAGCAGGGGGGACCCCTACGAGCAGTACTTC
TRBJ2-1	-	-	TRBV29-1	CSVHRLQYNEQFF	TGCAGCGTTCACCGGCTACAATACAATGAGCAGTTCTTC
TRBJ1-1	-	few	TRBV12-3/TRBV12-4	CASNKQGLTEAFF	TGTGCCAGCAATAAACAGGGCTTAACTGAAGCTTTCTTT
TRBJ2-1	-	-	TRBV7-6	CASSLGRGWYEQFF	TGTGCCAGCAGCTTAGGGCGAGGATGGTATGAGCAGTTCTTC
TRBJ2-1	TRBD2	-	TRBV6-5	CASSYSRAGAYNEQFF	TGTGCCAGCAGTTACTCGAGGGCGGGAGCATACAATGAGCAGTTCTTC
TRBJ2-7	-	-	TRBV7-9	CASNPEGSYEQYF	TGTGCCAGCAATCCCGAGGGGTCCTACGAGCAGTACTTC